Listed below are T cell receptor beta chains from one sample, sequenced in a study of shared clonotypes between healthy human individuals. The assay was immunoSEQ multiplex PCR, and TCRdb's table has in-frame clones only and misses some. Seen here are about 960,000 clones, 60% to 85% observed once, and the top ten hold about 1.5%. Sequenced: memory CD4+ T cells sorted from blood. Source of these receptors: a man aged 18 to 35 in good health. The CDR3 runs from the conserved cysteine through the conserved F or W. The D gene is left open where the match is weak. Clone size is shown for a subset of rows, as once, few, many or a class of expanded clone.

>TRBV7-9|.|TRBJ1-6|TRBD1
CASSFGQGYSPLHF
TGTGCCAGCAGCTTTGGACAGGGATATTCACCCCTCCACTTT
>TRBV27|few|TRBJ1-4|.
CASSLQGTKSEKLFF
TGTGCCAGCAGTTTGCAGGGAACTAAGTCTGAAAAACTGTTTTTT
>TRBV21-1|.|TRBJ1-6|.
CASTLSRGELNSPLHF
TGTGCCAGCACCCTGTCACGGGGAGAACTTAATTCACCCCTCCACTTT
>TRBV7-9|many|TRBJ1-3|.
CASSTTGNTIYF
TGTGCCAGCAGTACGACAGGAAACACCATATATTTT
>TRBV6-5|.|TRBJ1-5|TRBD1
CASRHNQGAGQPQHF
TGTGCCAGCAGACACAACCAGGGGGCAGGTCAGCCCCAGCATTTT
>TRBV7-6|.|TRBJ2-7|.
CASSSGQGTYEQYF
TGTGCCAGCAGCTCAGGACAAGGGACCTACGAGCAGTACTTC
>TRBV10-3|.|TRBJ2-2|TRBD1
CAISESTGTGELFF
TGTGCCATCAGTGAGTCGACAGGGACCGGGGAGCTGTTTTTT
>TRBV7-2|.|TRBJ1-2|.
CASSLQDIGFYGYTF
TGTGCCAGCAGCTTACAAGATATCGGATTCTATGGCTACACCTTC
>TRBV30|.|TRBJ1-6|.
CAWWGGLYNSPLHF
TGTGCCTGGTGGGGGGGATTATATAATTCACCCCTCCACTTT
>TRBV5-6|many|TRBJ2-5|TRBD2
CASSRWEGETQYF
TGTGCCAGCAGTAGGTGGGAGGGCGAGACCCAGTACTTC
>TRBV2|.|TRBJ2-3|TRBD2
CASNGGDIFTDTQYF
TGTGCCAGCAACGGGGGGGATATCTTCACAGATACGCAGTATTTT
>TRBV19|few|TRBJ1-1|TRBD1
CASRRSSMDRVGTEAFF
TGTGCCAGTAGAAGAAGTTCAATGGACAGGGTAGGAACTGAAGCTTTCTTT
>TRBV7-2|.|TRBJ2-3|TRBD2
CASSFSSGGTDTQYF
TGTGCCAGCAGCTTTTCTAGCGGAGGCACAGATACGCAGTATTTT
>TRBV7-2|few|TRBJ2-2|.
CASSLAATYRGELFF
TGTGCCAGCAGCTTAGCGGCAACCTATCGGGGGGAGCTGTTTTTT
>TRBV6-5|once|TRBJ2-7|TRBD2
CASSSKRGSSYEQYF
TGTGCCAGCAGTTCTAAGCGGGGTAGCTCCTACGAGCAGTACTTC
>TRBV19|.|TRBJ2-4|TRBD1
CASSTKGQLDIQYF
TGTGCCAGTAGTACTAAGGGACAGTTAGACATTCAGTACTTC
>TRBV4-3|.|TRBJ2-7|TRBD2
CASSQVRGGEQYF
TGCGCCAGCAGCCAAGTGCGGGGGGGCGAGCAGTACTTC
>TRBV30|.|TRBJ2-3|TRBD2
CAWSLWAGGVTDTQYF
TGTGCCTGGAGTCTGTGGGCGGGAGGAGTAACAGATACGCAGTATTTT
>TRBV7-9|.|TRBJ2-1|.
CASPREETYNEQFF
TGTGCCAGCCCCAGGGAGGAGACCTACAATGAGCAGTTCTTC
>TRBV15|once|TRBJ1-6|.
CATSRDRLGNNSPLHF
TGTGCCACCAGCAGAGATCGGTTAGGGAACAATTCACCCCTCCACTTT
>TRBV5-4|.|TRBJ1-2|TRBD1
CASSNQDRAGGYTF
TGTGCCAGCAGCAATCAAGACAGGGCGGGGGGCTACACCTTC
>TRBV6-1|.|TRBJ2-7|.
CASSEASAGRYEQYF
TGTGCCAGCAGTGAAGCTTCGGCGGGCCGGTACGAGCAGTACTTC
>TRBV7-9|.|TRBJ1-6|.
CASRGRARGVNSPLHF
TGTGCCAGCAGGGGCCGGGCGAGGGGCGTTAACTCACCCCTCCACTTT
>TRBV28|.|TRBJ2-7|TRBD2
CASSTRLAGPLGVEQYF
TGTGCCAGCAGTACTCGACTAGCGGGGCCCCTAGGGGTCGAGCAGTACTTC
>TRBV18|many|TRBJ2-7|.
CASSPSRTLYEQYF
TGTGCCAGCTCACCAAGCAGGACACTTTACGAGCAGTACTTC
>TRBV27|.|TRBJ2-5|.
CASKQGSGGETQYF
TGTGCCAGCAAACAGGGAAGTGGGGGAGAGACCCAGTACTTC
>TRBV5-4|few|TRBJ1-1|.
CASSFDWAGGNTEAFF
TGTGCCAGCAGCTTCGACTGGGCAGGAGGGAACACTGAAGCTTTCTTT
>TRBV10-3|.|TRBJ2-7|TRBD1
CAIRADRSSYEQYF
TGTGCCATCAGGGCGGACAGGAGCTCCTACGAGCAGTACTTC
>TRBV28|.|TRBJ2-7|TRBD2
CASRGGGGVSYEQYF
TGTGCCAGCAGGGGCGGTGGGGGGGTTTCCTACGAGCAGTACTTC
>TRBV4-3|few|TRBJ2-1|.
CASSQDSNIPYNEQFF
TGCGCCAGCAGCCAAGATTCGAACATTCCATACAATGAGCAGTTCTTC
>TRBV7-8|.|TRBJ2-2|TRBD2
CASRRSGSGTGELFF
TGTGCCAGCAGGAGGAGCGGGAGTGGCACCGGGGAGCTGTTTTTT
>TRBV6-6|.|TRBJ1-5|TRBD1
CASSTGQGNQPQHF
TGTGCCAGCAGTACCGGACAGGGGAACCAGCCCCAGCATTTT
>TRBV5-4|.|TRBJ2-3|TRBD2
CASSLGAGPFDTQYF
TGTGCCAGCAGCTTGGGAGCGGGGCCCTTCGATACGCAGTATTTT
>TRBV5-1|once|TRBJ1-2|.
CASSRLANYGYTF
TGCGCCAGCAGCCGATTAGCTAACTATGGCTACACCTTC
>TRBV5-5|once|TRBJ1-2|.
CASSSTGRYGYTF
TGTGCCAGCAGTTCCACGGGACGCTATGGCTACACCTTC
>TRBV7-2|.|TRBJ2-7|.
CASSLGAIQVREQYF
TGTGCCAGCAGCTTAGGCGCAATTCAAGTTCGCGAGCAGTACTTC
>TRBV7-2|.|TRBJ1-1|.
CASSLNPLNTEAFF
TGTGCCAGCAGCTTAAATCCTTTGAACACTGAAGCTTTCTTT
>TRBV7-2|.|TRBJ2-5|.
CASSLGGEVRTQYF
TGTGCCAGCAGCTTAGGGGGGGAGGTGCGGACCCAGTACTTC
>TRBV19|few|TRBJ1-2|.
CASILSGASSGYTF
TGTGCCAGTATTCTCTCGGGGGCGTCAAGTGGCTACACCTTC
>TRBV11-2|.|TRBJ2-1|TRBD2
CASRSLRGGYNEQFF
TGTGCCAGCAGAAGTCTGCGGGGGGGGTACAATGAGCAGTTCTTC
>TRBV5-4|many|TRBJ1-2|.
CASSNNGGYTF
TGTGCCAGCAGCAATAATGGGGGCTACACCTTC
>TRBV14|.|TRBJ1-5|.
CASSRNQPQHF
TGTGCCAGCAGCCGCAATCAGCCCCAGCATTTT
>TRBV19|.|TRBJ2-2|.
CASSRPTGELFF
TGTGCCAGTAGTAGGCCCACCGGGGAGCTGTTTTTT
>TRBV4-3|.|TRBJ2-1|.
CASSQDLRAGEQFF
TGCGCCAGCAGCCAAGACCTCAGGGCCGGTGAGCAGTTCTTC
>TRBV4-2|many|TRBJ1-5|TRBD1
CASSQEVGQGNQPQHF
TGTGCCAGCAGCCAAGAAGTCGGACAGGGGAATCAGCCCCAGCATTTT
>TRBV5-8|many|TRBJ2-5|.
CASSSLRAEETQYF
TGTGCCAGCAGCTCCCTTCGGGCGGAAGAGACCCAGTACTTC
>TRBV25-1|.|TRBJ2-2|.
CASSEPGWTGELFF
TGTGCCAGCAGTGAACCGGGTTGGACCGGGGAGCTGTTTTTT
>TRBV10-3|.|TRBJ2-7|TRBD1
CAAKDRENSYEQYF
TGTGCCGCCAAGGACAGGGAAAACTCCTACGAGCAGTACTTC
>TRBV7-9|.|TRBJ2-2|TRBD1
CASSPRDRDTGELFF
TGTGCCAGCAGCCCCCGGGACAGGGACACCGGGGAGCTGTTTTTT
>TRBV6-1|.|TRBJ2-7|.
CASSDRYEQYF
TGTGCCAGCAGTGACCGCTACGAGCAGTACTTC